Below are 17 T cell receptor beta chains sequenced from a single sample in a study of blood T cell repertoires in COVID-19. The repertoire was sequenced with immunoSEQ multiplex PCR; TCRdb's copy has only in-frame clones and lacks some. Among about 150,000 clones, approximately 85% were seen once, and the ten largest hold around 2.7%. Sequencing was done on a sample of peripheral blood. These receptors came from an elderly woman with COVID-19, enrolled during active disease.

The CDR3 sequence is CASSLPGYGYTF. In DNA form, the CDR3 reads TGTGCCAGCAGTTTACCAGGATATGGCTACACCTTC. The V call is TRBV28, the J call TRBJ1-2, with no clear D. CDR1 and CDR2 (germline): MDHEN, SYDVKM. The CDR3 contains 12 residues. Trimming took off 2 bases at V and 5 bases at J, with 6 bases between the two ends.

This chain connects TRBV7-9 to TRBJ1-2; no reliable D call. This CDR3 is 15 amino acids long. Germline V gene lookup returns CDR1 SEHNR and CDR2 FQNEAQ (reference sequence). V shed 2 bases and J shed 0 bases, with 10 bases lying between them. CDR3 nucleotides: TGTGCCAGCAGCTTAAGTTTCGGTTCTAACTATGGCTACACCTTC. Amino acids: CASSLSFGSNYGYTF.

J is TRBJ1-1 and V is TRBV4-3; weak D call: TRBD1 (5 bases). Per the germline V gene, CDR1 is LGHNA and CDR2 is YSLEER. The CDR3 has 17 amino acids. V was pared by 0 bases and J by 3 bases, with 17 bases between. Here the CDR3 DNA reads TGCGCCAGCAGCCAAGATCCGGGGGACCGGATGGACACTGAAGCTTTCTTT. Amino acids: CASSQDPGDRMDTEAFF.

This sequence joins TRBV24-1 and TRBJ2-3; 9 bases map to TRBD1. CDR1 is KGHDR, CDR2 SFDVKD, per germline. The CDR3 loop spans 17 amino acids. V trimming: 3 bases; J trimming: 1 base; junction bases outside the gene matches: 7. Here the CDR3 reads CATSDPTRTGGTDTQYF. The CDR3 DNA is TGTGCCACCAGTGATCCGACCCGGACAGGGGGCACAGATACGCAGTATTTT.

With regard to this clone: Distinct nucleotide sequences in the sample also encode this CDR3. The CDR3 DNA reads as TGCGCCAGCAGCCAGCACAGGGTGCGACAGCCCCAGCATTTT. Protein: CASSQHRVRQPQHF. The rearrangement links TRBV4-1 to TRBJ1-5; TRBD1 might be the D (6 bases). Trimming took off 3 bases at V and 7 bases at J, with 13 bases between the two ends. There are 14 residues in the CDR3. Germline-derived CDR1 and CDR2 are MGHRA and YSYEKL.

The J gene is TRBJ2-4, the V gene TRBV6-5; 9 bases are a match to TRBD1. Per the germline V gene, CDR1 is MNHEY and CDR2 is SVGAGI. CDR3 size: 14 residues. V lost 4 bases and J lost 8; bases outside the gene matches: 6. CDR3: CASSLDRGGDIQYF. As DNA, the CDR3 is TGTGCCAGCAGTTTGGACAGGGGAGGGGACATTCAGTACTTC.

This chain connects TRBV7-2 to TRBJ1-6, with 9 bases aligning to TRBD1. This CDR3 comprises 15 residues. Germline V lookup: CDR1 SGHTA, CDR2 FQGNSA. V was pared by 4 bases and J by 10 bases, with 8 bases of the junction left unmatched. CDR3 in amino acids: CASSSRDRVGSPLHF. CDR3 DNA sequence: TGTGCCAGCAGCTCCCGGGACAGGGTCGGGTCACCCCTCCACTTT.

The chain uses TRBV27 and TRBJ2-5, with 8 bases that match TRBD2. This CDR3 spans 16 amino acids. Germline assignment: CDR1 MNHEY and CDR2 SMNVEV (reference sequence). Trimming removed 3 bases from V and 4 bases from J; junction bases left unmatched: 10. CDR3 sequence (DNA): TGTGCCAGCAGTTTCCAGTCTAGTCTAGCGGGAGAGACCCAGTACTTC. This codes for CASSFQSSLAGETQYF.

The CDR3 DNA is TGTGCCAGCAGCTTAGCGGGAGCAGGGGTAAATGAAAAACTGTTTTTT. Protein product: CASSLAGAGVNEKLFF. The chain joins TRBV7-9 to TRBJ1-4; a weak D match, TRBD1 (6 bases). The ends were cut back, 0 bases at V and 5 bases at J, with 13 bases in the middle. The V gene's germline CDR1 is SEHNR and CDR2 FQNEAQ (reference sequence). The CDR3 runs to 16 residues.

The V call is TRBV5-1, the J call TRBJ2-7; TRBD2 matches 7 bases. The CDR3 is made up of 14 amino acids. Germline V CDR1 and CDR2: SGHRS, YFSETQ. The V gene end was trimmed by 4 bases and the J gene end by 2 bases; junction bases not matched to a gene: 6. The CDR3 sequence is CASSTGTITYEQYF. The CDR3 DNA follows: TGCGCCAGCAGCACCGGGACTATCACCTACGAGCAGTACTTC.

The rearrangement links TRBV11-3 to TRBJ2-1; D ambiguous. This CDR3 comprises 13 residues. V was cut by 2 bases and J by 8 bases, with 10 bases left in between. Germline lookup yields CDR1 SGHNT and CDR2 YENEEA. CDR3 in amino acids: CASSLRNMDEQFF. The CDR3 DNA reads as TGTGCCAGCAGCTTACGAAACATGGATGAGCAGTTCTTC. Supplemented by reference TRBV11-3 and TRBJ2-1, the full variable domain reads EAGVVQSPRYKIIEKKQPVAFWCNPISGHNTLYWYLQNLGQGPELLIRYENEEAVDDSQLPKDRFSAERLKGVDSTLKIQPAELGDSAVYLCASSLRNMDEQFFGPGTRLTVL.

This chain joins TRBV2 and TRBJ2-7; a possible D gene is TRBD1 (6 bases). The CDR3 runs 16 residues. V lost 5 bases to trimming and J lost 0 bases, with 17 bases between them. Germline CDR1 and CDR2: SNHLY and FYNNEI. The CDR3 region has the DNA TGTGCCAGCAGTCCCGGTTGGGGGCGCGGCTCCTACGAGCAGTACTTC. Protein: CASSPGWGRGSYEQYF.

This rearrangement joins TRBV7-9 to TRBJ2-1; no clear D gene. Germline loops: CDR1 SEHNR, CDR2 FQNEAQ (reference sequence). The CDR3 runs to 12 residues. With 1 base removed from V and 7 bases from J, the gap between germline ends came to 5 bases. The CDR3 DNA sequence: TGTGCCAGCAGCTTAGGCCGGAATGAGCAGTTCTTC. Its protein is CASSLGRNEQFF.

The chain links TRBV6-4 to TRBJ1-2; tentatively, D is TRBD1 (5 bases). The V gene lost 2 bases and the J gene lost 4 bases, with 8 bases spanning the gap. Germline loops: CDR1 MRHNA, CDR2 SNTAGT. The CDR3 is made up of 13 amino acids. CDR3 coding DNA: TGTGCCAGCAGTGACAGGGGCGGCTATGGCTACACCTTC. It is translated as CASSDRGGYGYTF.

The chain carries TRBV7-9 and TRBJ2-7; 10 bases agree with TRBD1. Germline lookup yields CDR1 SEHNR and CDR2 FQNEAQ (reference sequence). This CDR3 region has 15 residues. V gave up 6 bases and J gave up 2 bases; unmatched junction bases: 7. The CDR3 DNA is TGTGCCAGCAGTTCACGCGGGACAGGGGCCTACGAGCAGTACTTC. Amino acid sequence: CASSSRGTGAYEQYF.

The chain employs TRBV28 and TRBJ2-1, with 8 bases lining up with TRBD2. Trimming at V came to 7 bases and at J to 3 bases, leaving 14 bases not matched to a gene. The germline V gene has CDR1 MDHEN and CDR2 SYDVKM. The CDR3 sequence is 17 residues long. CDR3 DNA: TGTGCCAGCAAGCGGGGGTTCGGTAGCGGGTACTACAATGAGCAGTTCTTC. Protein product: CASKRGFGSGYYNEQFF.

V is TRBV24-1 and J is TRBJ2-1; TRBD2 matches at 10 bases. The CDR3 runs to 17 residues. Germline CDR1 and CDR2: KGHDR and SFDVKD. J was trimmed by 6 bases and V by 0 bases; bases with no gene match: 7. The CDR3 here is CATSDLRSSGRGNEQFF. The CDR3 DNA reads TGTGCCACCAGTGATTTGCGGTCTAGCGGGAGAGGCAATGAGCAGTTCTTC.